What follows describes a single T cell receptor beta chain. Measured with immunoSEQ multiplex PCR; TCRdb has only the in-frame clones, and not every one. The table lists more than 50,000 clones, approximately 90% of them singletons. Germline loops: CDR1 SGHVS, CDR2 FQNEAQ. The CDR3 consists of 14 residues. V lost 5 bases and J lost 7, with 17 bases in between. The entry originates in a study of T cell changes during pregnancy in multiple sclerosis. V gene TRBV7-8 combines with J gene TRBJ1-2; the D gene is possibly TRBD1 (6 bases). The starting material was peripheral blood, obtained in the first trimester of pregnancy. The sequence derives from a female donor with multiple sclerosis, enrolled in a pregnancy study. CDR3 bases: TGTGCCAGCAGCCCCCAAGGGGGTGGGGGTGGCTACACCTTC. This sequence encodes CASSPQGGGGGYTF.